This TCR beta chain stems from a study of cytomegalovirus exposure and HLA in healthy donors. Overall study results and limits: According to a later analysis, TCR clusters from the first cohort tended to co-occur in the roughly 110 validation repertoires. Cytomegalovirus-associated TCR beta chains were listed, numbering 150 to 200. Most TCR sequences were rare, but some public TCRs occurred in many donors.

Remarks on this clone: The antigen is not known.

This CDR3 contains 15 residues. Germline CDR1 is MNHNY and CDR2 is SVGAGI (reference sequence). Trimming cost V 4 bases and J 0 bases; bases outside gene matches: 3. Some clones are missing from TCRdb's copy, which holds only in-frame ones; the method was immunoSEQ multiplex PCR. The sample lists roughly 140,000 clones; around 88% were seen once. This sequence joins TRBV6-6 and TRBJ1-3; 7 bases are shared with TRBD1. This clonotype was sampled from a woman under 30 in good health and CMV-seropositive. The sequenced sample was PBMCs. CDR3 nucleotides: TGTGCCAGCAGTTCGGGGACAGACTCTGGAAACACCATATATTTT. Encoded protein: CASSSGTDSGNTIYF.